Listed here is a single TCR beta chain. This specimen comes from a study of blood T cell repertoires in COVID-19. The wider study: COVID-19 samples, acute and convalescent, were from the United States, Italy and Spain.

Authors' methods: Cell counts per sample came from amplifying reference gene primers. The assay was immunoSEQ multiplex PCR, and TCRdb's table has in-frame clones only and misses some. Clonal size and the V and J genes are those of that table, whereas D and trimming came from the DNA. The sample records approximately 140,000 clones, 75% to 85% being singletons. Trimming stripped 3 bases from V and 6 bases from J, with 14 bases between. The CDR3 loop spans 14 amino acids. Germline V gene lookup returns CDR1 SEHNR and CDR2 FQNEAQ (reference sequence). V usage is TRBV7-9 and J usage is TRBJ1-1; TRBD1 might be the D (5 bases). This TCR came from a human donor with acute or convalescent COVID-19. The donor label of this sample is uncertain. The material sequenced was peripheral blood. CDR3 sequence reads: CASSLISGRPEAFF. Here the CDR3 DNA reads TGTGCCAGCAGCTTGATATCAGGGCGGCCTGAAGCTTTCTTT.